This T cell receptor beta chain was captured in a study of blood T cell repertoires in COVID-19. About the study: The United States, Italy and Spain were the sources of the acute and convalescent COVID-19 samples. T cells, B-cell-depleted T cells, or PBMCs provided the cDNA or gDNA that served as material.

Original methodology: Counts of nucleated cells, estimated from reference gene primer amplification, were obtained. Here immunoSEQ multiplex PCR was the method, and the copy in TCRdb shows in-frame clones only, minus some. V, J and clone size derive from that table, while D and trimming were established from the DNA sequence. The table includes 53,000 or so clones, 70% to 80% detected once. The count of this clone is one. CDR3 length equals 14 residues. With V trimmed by 5 bases and J by 10 bases, 12 bases remained unmatched. Germline values: CDR1 PRHDT, CDR2 FYEKMQ (reference sequence). The specimen sequenced was peripheral blood. The chain combines TRBV13 with TRBJ1-1, with 8 bases that match TRBD1. The receptor was derived from a man between 50 and 59 years old with active or convalescent COVID-19. The CDR3, as DNA: TGTGCCAGCAGCCAGTCAGCAGGGGGCTTCGGAGCTTTCTTT. The encoded protein is CASSQSAGGFGAFF.